These T cell receptor beta chains were read from a single sample in a study of beta chain features in type 1 diabetes. Sequencing used immunoSEQ multiplex PCR; TCRdb keeps in-frame clones, though not all of them. Of under 900,000 clones listed, about a sixth are singletons. The sequencing input was naive CD4+ T cells from blood. Receptor source: a woman between 18 and 30 years old in good health. Both conserved end residues are part of each CDR3. D genes are given only for firm matches. The size of a clone is reported for some rows only, either as once, few or many, or as a class for expanded clones.

clone_size	v_call	j_call	d_call	cdr3_aa	cdr3_nt
few	TRBV27	TRBJ1-6	TRBD1	CASRPTGGNSPLHF	TGTGCCAGCAGGCCGACAGGGGGGAATTCACCCCTCCACTTT
once	TRBV19	TRBJ2-3	TRBD1	CASSIQVGDRGYGTQYF	TGTGCCAGTAGTATTCAAGTAGGGGACAGGGGGTACGGTACGCAGTATTTT
NA	TRBV5-6	TRBJ2-2	TRBD1	CASSLPGQGTGELFF	TGTGCCAGCAGCCTACCGGGACAGGGGACCGGGGAGCTGTTTTTT
NA	TRBV29-1	TRBJ2-7	TRBD1	CSVGTVHIYEQYF	TGCAGCGTGGGGACAGTCCACATCTACGAGCAGTACTTC
few	TRBV7-2	TRBJ2-5	NA	CASSLAGYHQETQYF	TGTGCCAGCAGCTTAGCTGGGTATCACCAAGAGACCCAGTACTTC
NA	TRBV23-1	TRBJ2-4	TRBD2	CASSQSSGGRAKNIQYF	TGCGCCAGCAGTCAATCGTCGGGGGGTAGAGCCAAAAACATTCAGTACTTC
few	TRBV7-9	TRBJ2-1	TRBD1	CASSPTGTGGTEQFF	TGTGCCAGCAGCCCAACGGGGACAGGGGGCACGGAGCAGTTCTTC
NA	TRBV15	TRBJ1-5	NA	CATSRVGSPQPQHF	TGTGCCACCAGCAGAGTGGGGAGCCCTCAGCCCCAGCATTTT
few	TRBV18	TRBJ1-2	TRBD1	CASSPETGGYGYTF	TGTGCCAGCTCACCAGAGACAGGGGGCTATGGCTACACCTTC
few	TRBV7-2	TRBJ1-3	TRBD1	CASSYRTGTSGNTIYF	TGTGCCAGCAGCTACAGGACAGGAACCTCTGGAAACACCATATATTTT
few	TRBV5-4	TRBJ2-7	TRBD2	CASSPKSGRGISYEQYF	TGTGCCAGCAGCCCGAAAAGCGGGAGGGGGATCTCCTACGAGCAGTACTTC
few	TRBV4-2	TRBJ2-1	TRBD2	CASSLGTSDNEQFF	TGTGCCAGCAGCCTTGGGACTAGCGACAATGAGCAGTTCTTC
NA	TRBV27	TRBJ2-1	NA	CASSPQGGRVDEQFF	TGTGCCAGCAGTCCCCAAGGCGGACGGGTGGATGAGCAGTTCTTC
NA	TRBV7-9	TRBJ2-5	TRBD1	CASSFTRTGTKETQYF	TGTGCCAGCAGCTTCACCCGGACAGGGACCAAAGAGACCCAGTACTTC
few	TRBV7-9	TRBJ2-1	TRBD2	CASTIRWTSGGSSYNEQFF	TGTGCCAGCACCATCCGTTGGACTAGCGGGGGCAGCTCCTACAATGAGCAGTTCTTC
NA	TRBV28	TRBJ2-5	NA	CASSSERGSEGETQYF	TGTGCCAGCAGTTCGGAGCGTGGGTCAGAGGGAGAGACCCAGTACTTC
NA	TRBV4-2	TRBJ2-3	TRBD2	CASSQGRSGRADTQYF	TGTGCCAGCAGCCAAGGCAGAAGCGGGAGGGCTGATACGCAGTATTTT
NA	TRBV13	TRBJ2-5	TRBD2	CASSFSGLKREGPKTQYF	TGTGCCAGCAGCTTTTCCGGATTAAAGCGGGAGGGGCCCAAGACCCAGTACTTC
NA	TRBV28	TRBJ2-1	NA	CASSTPYNEQFF	TGTGCCAGCAGTACGCCCTACAATGAGCAGTTCTTC
few	TRBV5-6	TRBJ2-5	NA	CASTARLQGRKTQYF	TGTGCCAGCACCGCGAGGTTACAGGGCAGGAAGACCCAGTACTTC
NA	TRBV7-8	TRBJ2-7	NA	CASSLVEAYEQYF	TGTGCCAGCAGCTTAGTGGAAGCCTACGAGCAGTACTTC
few	TRBV10-3	TRBJ2-3	NA	CAISESTGESDTQYF	TGTGCCATCAGTGAGTCGACCGGGGAGTCAGATACGCAGTATTTT
NA	TRBV6-6	TRBJ2-1	TRBD2	CASTRTSSGFEQFF	TGTGCCAGCACCCGAACATCTAGCGGGTTTGAGCAGTTCTTC
few	TRBV5-1	TRBJ2-5	NA	CASSLEGLGGETQYF	TGCGCCAGCAGCTTGGAAGGGTTAGGAGGGGAGACCCAGTACTTC
NA	TRBV25-1	TRBJ2-1	NA	CASSEIGNRGDEQFF	TGTGCCAGCAGTGAGATCGGGAACCGAGGGGATGAGCAGTTCTTC
NA	TRBV9	TRBJ2-3	TRBD2	CASSGGSGTTQYF	TGTGCCAGCAGCGGCGGTAGCGGGACTACGCAGTATTTT
NA	TRBV4-2	TRBJ1-1	NA	CASSSGSEAFF	TGTGCCAGCAGCTCCGGTTCTGAAGCTTTCTTT
NA	TRBV6-5	TRBJ1-1	NA	CASKLRGQNTEAFF	TGTGCCAGCAAACTAAGAGGGCAGAACACTGAAGCTTTCTTT
NA	TRBV5-4	TRBJ1-1	NA	CASSLASGGSDTEAFF	TGTGCCAGCAGCTTGGCCTCTGGGGGCTCGGACACTGAAGCTTTCTTT
NA	TRBV5-1	TRBJ1-3	NA	CASSLFGVSGLSGNTIYF	TGCGCCAGCAGCTTATTCGGAGTTTCGGGCCTCTCTGGAAACACCATATATTTT
NA	TRBV5-8	TRBJ2-6	NA	CASSLGPTIPSGANVLTF	TGTGCCAGCAGCCTGGGACCGACTATCCCCTCTGGGGCCAACGTCCTGACTTTC
few	TRBV5-4	TRBJ2-1	NA	CASSFRGNLGNEQFF	TGTGCCAGCAGCTTCAGGGGTAATTTGGGCAATGAGCAGTTCTTC
few	TRBV27	TRBJ2-2	NA	CASSRTGRGTGELFF	TGTGCCAGCAGTAGGACAGGGAGGGGCACCGGGGAGCTGTTTTTT
NA	TRBV10-3	TRBJ1-3	TRBD1	CAISPGGPRTSGNTIYF	TGTGCCATCAGCCCAGGGGGCCCCAGGACATCTGGAAACACCATATATTTT
NA	TRBV28	TRBJ2-5	NA	CASTRGGDETQYF	TGTGCCAGCACCCGAGGAGGGGATGAGACCCAGTACTTC
NA	TRBV6-1	TRBJ1-5	NA	CATKRSRDQPQHF	TGTGCCACAAAAAGATCGAGGGATCAGCCCCAGCATTTT
NA	TRBV5-8	TRBJ2-7	TRBD2	CASRRGTSDFYEQYF	TGTGCCAGCCGAAGAGGGACTAGCGACTTCTACGAGCAGTACTTC
NA	TRBV28	TRBJ2-1	TRBD2	CASSKGLSGNHNEQFF	TGTGCCAGCAGTAAGGGCCTTAGCGGGAACCACAATGAGCAGTTCTTC
NA	TRBV2	TRBJ2-5	NA	CASNRLGPVETQYF	TGTGCCAGCAATAGACTAGGCCCCGTGGAGACCCAGTACTTC
few	TRBV19	TRBJ1-4	TRBD1	CASSDRGGEKLFF	TGTGCCAGTAGTGACAGGGGAGGTGAAAAACTGTTTTTT
NA	TRBV18	TRBJ2-7	TRBD1	CASSPAGTGFSGSYEQYF	TGTGCCAGCTCACCCGCCGGGACAGGCTTCTCTGGCTCCTACGAGCAGTACTTC
NA	TRBV11-2	TRBJ2-5	NA	CASSFLESVGTQYF	TGTGCCAGCAGCTTCCTTGAGTCCGTGGGGACCCAGTACTTC
few	TRBV7-8	TRBJ2-7	NA	CASSLGGRLVSEQYF	TGTGCCAGCAGCTTAGGTGGCCGCCTGGTCTCCGAGCAGTACTTC
once	TRBV7-9	TRBJ1-1	NA	CASSEWRAEAFF	TGTGCCAGCAGCGAGTGGAGGGCTGAAGCTTTCTTT
NA	TRBV5-8	TRBJ1-2	NA	CASSPGRYGYTF	TGTGCCAGCAGCCCTGGCAGATATGGCTACACCTTC
few	TRBV27	TRBJ2-1	TRBD1	CASTETGGVNEQFF	TGTGCCAGCACGGAGACAGGGGGGGTAAATGAGCAGTTCTTC
few	TRBV5-1	TRBJ2-4	NA	CASSLGQLINIQYF	TGCGCCAGCAGCTTGGGGCAGCTCATAAACATTCAGTACTTC
NA	TRBV7-2	TRBJ2-5	TRBD2	CASSLGASGTQETQYF	TGTGCCAGCAGCTTAGGGGCTAGCGGGACCCAAGAGACCCAGTACTTC
NA	TRBV7-9	TRBJ2-2	NA	CASSPGPTKVPGELFF	TGTGCCAGCAGCCCGGGACCCACCAAGGTTCCCGGGGAGCTGTTTTTT